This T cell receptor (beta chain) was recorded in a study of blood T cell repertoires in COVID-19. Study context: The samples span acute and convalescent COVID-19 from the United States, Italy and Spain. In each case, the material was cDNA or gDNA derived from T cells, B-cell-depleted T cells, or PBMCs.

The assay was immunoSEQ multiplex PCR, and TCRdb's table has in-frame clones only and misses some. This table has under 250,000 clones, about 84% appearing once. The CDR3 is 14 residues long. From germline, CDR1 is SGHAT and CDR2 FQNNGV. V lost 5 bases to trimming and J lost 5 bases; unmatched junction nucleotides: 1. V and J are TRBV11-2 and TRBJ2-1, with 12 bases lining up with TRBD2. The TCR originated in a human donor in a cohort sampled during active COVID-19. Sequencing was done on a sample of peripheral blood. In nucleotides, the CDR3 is TGTGCCAGCAGCCTAGCGGGAGGGAACAATGAGCAGTTCTTC. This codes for CASSLAGGNNEQFF.